Given below is one T cell receptor (beta chain) in context. This specimen comes from a study of technical replicates of blood from a few donors. TCRdb's table, derived via immunoSEQ multiplex PCR, lists solely in-frame clones and lacks some. The data hold approximately 60,000 clones, with roughly 86% observed a single time. Sequencing used PBMCs. The clonotype originates from a human donor in good health. Some clones in this sample may be carry-over from other donors' samples.

CDR3 residues: CASSLTGVGGYTF. For the CDR3, the DNA is TGTGCCAGCAGCCTTACAGGAGTCGGTGGCTACACCTTC. The chain recombines TRBV14 with TRBJ1-2, with a possible D match to TRBD1 (5 bases). Trimming cost V 4 bases and J 7 bases, with 13 bases left between them. Germline V gene data show CDR1 as SGHDN and CDR2 as FVKESK. The CDR3 consists of 13 residues.